This TCR beta chain is drawn from a study of T-cell reconstitution after alpha-beta-depleted transplantation in children. Using unique molecular identifiers, the investigators prepared the TCRbeta library. MiXCR, run by TCRdb on the PCR reads, gives a single entry per CDR3 protein. The sample holds about 110,000 distinct CDR3 sequences, about 6% seen once. CDR1 is SNHLY, CDR2 FYNNEI, per germline. Trimming removed 6 bases from V and 3 bases from J, with 9 bases in between. There are 12 residues in the CDR3. Study observations and caveats: From newly produced T cells came most of the T-cell counts and diversity one year after transplant. Some patients owed their high day-60 TCRbeta diversity to surviving recipient T cells and thymic progenitors.

This clonotype appeared a few times. As yet, its antigen is unknown. The source was PBMCs, mostly from graft donor cells, collected 360 days after TCRalphabeta/CD19-depleted stem cell transplant. The TCR sequence derives from a male patient under 10 years old who had a stem cell transplant for acute lymphoblastic leukemia, so the T cells may come from the graft donor. The rearrangement uses TRBV2 and TRBJ2-7, with D unresolved. The CDR3 DNA reads as TGTGCCAGCAGAGGCAGTTACTACGAGCAGTACTTC. Its translation: CASRGSYYEQYF.